The 3 T cell receptor beta chains listed next were all sequenced from one sample in a study of CD8+CD57+ T cells in acquired aplastic anemia. The study profiled TCR beta VDJ and CDR3 using genomic DNA as template. TCRdb analysed the reads with MiXCR anew, one entry per CDR3 protein. There are about 200,000 distinct CDR3 sequences in the sample; around 50% occur only once, and 15% to 20% lies in the top ten. Patients who underwent sequencing had shown CD8+CD57+ cell expansion by flow cytometry. Sequenced sample: sorted CD4+, CD8+, or CD8+CD57+ T cells (not recorded which) from PBMCs. These receptors came from a human donor with aplastic anemia.

The chain links TRBV20-1 to TRBJ2-7; possible D gene TRBD2, 5 bases. The germline V gene encodes CDR1 DFQATT and CDR2 SNEGSKA (reference sequence). Trimming took off 0 bases at V and 0 bases at J, with 12 bases between the two ends. The CDR3 is made up of 15 amino acids. CDR3 nucleotides: TGCAGTGCTAGAGATCGGGCGACTACCTCCTACGAGCAGTACTTC. Translated, it gives CSARDRATTSYEQYF.

J is TRBJ1-3 and V is TRBV25-1; maybe TRBD1 (6 bases). The CDR3 is 19 residues long. CDR1 and CDR2 (germline): MGHDK, SYGVNS. Deletions cut 5 bases from V and 3 bases from J, with 26 bases between. The CDR3 DNA reads TGTGCCAGCAGTACCCGGGACACGCCGCGGTGGGGCTATGGAAACACCATATATTTT. Translating it yields CASSTRDTPRWGYGNTIYF.

This clonotype was recorded many times. This chain uses TRBV27 with TRBJ2-7; no firm D call. This CDR3 spans 12 amino acids. Germline values: CDR1 MNHEY, CDR2 SMNVEV (reference sequence). The V and J ends lost 4 bases and 6 bases respectively, with 10 bases between them. CDR3 nucleotides: TGTGCCAGCAGTTACGAGCAGCCCGAGCAGTACTTC. Amino acid sequence: CASSYEQPEQYF.